A selection of T cell receptor beta chains follows, all from one sample in a study of T cell changes during pregnancy in multiple sclerosis. The repertoire was sequenced with immunoSEQ multiplex PCR; TCRdb's copy has only in-frame clones and lacks some. This sample has 79,000 or so clones, with around 85% found just once. The sample was peripheral blood, taken before pregnancy. The source is a female donor with multiple sclerosis, enrolled in a pregnancy study. Both conserved end residues are part of each CDR3. A D gene is named only where the DNA matches it firmly. The size field is filled for only some rows; it gives once, few, many or a size class.

j_call | v_call | clone_size | d_call | cdr3_nt | cdr3_aa
TRBJ2-1 | TRBV6-1 | NA | NA | TGTGCCAGCAGAAAGGTGGGGAGCTCCTACAATGAGCAGTTCTTC | CASRKVGSSYNEQFF
TRBJ2-7 | TRBV7-2 | NA | NA | TGTGCCAGCAGCTCGACGACACCTACCTACGAGCAGTACTTC | CASSSTTPTYEQYF
TRBJ2-1 | TRBV13 | NA | NA | TGTGCCAGCAGCCCGGGGAGGAATGAGCAGTTCTTC | CASSPGRNEQFF
TRBJ2-7 | TRBV4-1 | NA | NA | TGCGCCAGCAGCCAAGAAAGACCCCAGACAGGCTACGAGCAGTACTTC | CASSQERPQTGYEQYF
TRBJ2-2 | TRBV5-1 | NA | TRBD2 | TGCGCCAGCAGCCCGGGACTAGCGCCGGAGAGGTTTGTCGGGGAGCTGTTTTTT | CASSPGLAPERFVGELFF
TRBJ2-5 | TRBV7-3 | NA | TRBD1 | TGTGCCAGCAGCGGGGACAGCCAAGAGACCCAGTACTTC | CASSGDSQETQYF
TRBJ1-1 | TRBV10-3 | NA | NA | TGTGCCATCTCTCGGGACACCACCCTTGAAGCTTTCTTT | CAISRDTTLEAFF
TRBJ2-1 | TRBV4-3 | NA | TRBD2 | TGCGCCAGCAGCCAAGACTCCTCCCTAGCGGGGACTGAGCAGTTCTTC | CASSQDSSLAGTEQFF
TRBJ1-2 | TRBV5-1 | NA | NA | TGCGCCAGCAGCTTGGAGGAGGCTTTAGGCTACACCTTC | CASSLEEALGYTF
TRBJ1-6 | TRBV4-3 | few | NA | TGCGCCAGCAGCCAAGTAGGGTTGGCAGGGGTAGGTTCACCCCTCCACTTT | CASSQVGLAGVGSPLHF
TRBJ2-1 | TRBV29-1 | NA | TRBD1 | TGCAGCGTTCAAAACTATCCGGGACAGATCGAGCAGTTCTTC | CSVQNYPGQIEQFF
TRBJ2-7 | TRBV5-6 | once | TRBD2 | TGTGCCAGCAGCTTTCCGCCTAGCGGGGACGAGCAGTACTTC | CASSFPPSGDEQYF
TRBJ2-1 | TRBV19 | NA | NA | TGTGCCAGTAGTACCCCAGGGAGGAGCTCCTACAATGAGCAGTTCTTC | CASSTPGRSSYNEQFF
TRBJ2-7 | TRBV5-8 | few | NA | TGTGCCACAGCGGGGAGGGGGGTATACGAGCAGTACTTC | CATAGRGVYEQYF
TRBJ2-7 | TRBV27 | NA | TRBD1 | TGTGCCAGCAGTTTATCGGGACAGGGAGAGCAGTACTTC | CASSLSGQGEQYF
TRBJ1-2 | TRBV4-2 | NA | NA | TGTGCCAGCAGCCAAGAGCCAAGATCGGTCCCTTATGGCTACACCTTC | CASSQEPRSVPYGYTF
TRBJ1-2 | TRBV6-5 | once | NA | TGTGCCAGCAGGGGCAACAGGGTTCTGGAGGGCTACACCTTC | CASRGNRVLEGYTF
TRBJ1-5 | TRBV7-2 | NA | TRBD1 | TGTGCCAGCAGCTTAGCCCCTGTAGGGGGCGGCAATCAGCCCCAGCATTTT | CASSLAPVGGGNQPQHF
TRBJ2-1 | TRBV30 | NA | TRBD2 | TGTGCCTGGAGTGTACCTGCGGGAGAGGTCAATGAGCAGTTCTTC | CAWSVPAGEVNEQFF
TRBJ1-1 | TRBV11-3 | NA | TRBD1 | TGTGCCAGCAGGGGACAGGGAAACACTGAAGCTTTCTTT | CASRGQGNTEAFF
TRBJ1-1 | TRBV29-1 | NA | TRBD1 | TGCAGCGGGGGACAGAGCACTGAAGCTTTCTTT | CSGGQSTEAFF
TRBJ1-1 | TRBV5-4 | NA | NA | TGTGCCTTTAGTCGACGGGAGGATATGGATACTGAAGCTTTCTTT | CAFSRREDMDTEAFF
TRBJ1-1 | TRBV4-3 | NA | TRBD1 | TGCGCCAGCAGCCAACAGACAGGGACTGAAGCTTTCTTT | CASSQQTGTEAFF
TRBJ1-1 | TRBV7-7 | NA | TRBD1 | TGTGCCAGCAGCCAGGGGGCTGGTACTGAAGCTTTCTTT | CASSQGAGTEAFF
TRBJ2-1 | TRBV10-1 | NA | NA | TGCGCCAGCAGCCCGGGGTTCAACAATGAGCAGTTCTTC | CASSPGFNNEQFF
TRBJ2-5 | TRBV20-1 | NA | NA | TGCAGTGCTCCTTTTTTGCCCCTACAGTACTTC | CSAPFLPLQYF
TRBJ2-7 | TRBV6-6 | once | TRBD1 | TGTGCCAGCAGTTACACAGGGGGATTGACCGAGCAGTACTTC | CASSYTGGLTEQYF
TRBJ2-3 | TRBV15 | NA | NA | TGTGCCACCAGCACCACGGACCCGGCGGGGTCTACGCAGTATTTT | CATSTTDPAGSTQYF
TRBJ2-7 | TRBV13 | NA | NA | TGTGCCAGCAGCGCGGACAGAGGGGGCTCCTACGAGCAGTACTTC | CASSADRGGSYEQYF
TRBJ1-5 | TRBV30 | NA | TRBD1 | TGTGCCTGGAATTCACAGGGGACTAGCAATCAGCCCCAGCATTTT | CAWNSQGTSNQPQHF
TRBJ1-1 | TRBV9 | NA | NA | TGTGCCAGCACCCCTCGACAGAACACTGAAGCTTTCTTT | CASTPRQNTEAFF
TRBJ2-6 | TRBV4-3 | NA | NA | TGCGCCAGCAGCCAAGATGGGGCATGGGGCTCTGGGGCCAACGTCCTGACTTTC | CASSQDGAWGSGANVLTF
TRBJ2-2 | TRBV6-5 | once | NA | TGTGCCAGTATCTCTTCTTTGACCGGGGAGCTGTTTTTT | CASISSLTGELFF
TRBJ1-2 | TRBV6-5 | NA | NA | TGTGCCAGCAGCGGCGCAAAAGGAGAGAACTATGGCTACACCTTC | CASSGAKGENYGYTF
TRBJ2-3 | TRBV27 | NA | TRBD2 | TGTGCCAGCAGTTCCACTAGCGGGACTTCTTTAGATACGCAGTATTTT | CASSSTSGTSLDTQYF
TRBJ2-2 | TRBV7-2 | NA | TRBD2 | TGTGCCAGCAGCCAAAGCGGGAGTGTCACCGGGGAGCTGTTTTTT | CASSQSGSVTGELFF
TRBJ2-7 | TRBV10-1 | NA | NA | TGCGCCAGCAGTGAGGGGCAGGGCGCCTACGAGCAGTACTTC | CASSEGQGAYEQYF
TRBJ1-5 | TRBV19 | NA | TRBD1 | TGTGCCAGTAGTATAGATCAGGGACAGCTCAATCAGCCCCAGCATTTT | CASSIDQGQLNQPQHF
TRBJ1-1 | TRBV6-5 | once | NA | TGTGCCAGCAGTTACGAAGTGGCACCCGTCGTCACTGAAGCTTTCTTT | CASSYEVAPVVTEAFF
TRBJ1-1 | TRBV4-3 | NA | TRBD1 | TGCGCCAGCAGCCAGGGGGACAGGAACACTGAAGCTTTCTTT | CASSQGDRNTEAFF
TRBJ1-2 | TRBV19 | NA | TRBD1 | TGTGCCAGTCAAGGACAGGGTGGTAATTTTGGTGGCTACACCTTC | CASQGQGGNFGGYTF
TRBJ2-2 | TRBV2 | NA | TRBD2 | TGTGCCAGCAATCCTAGCGGGAGACACACCGGGGAGCTGTTTTTT | CASNPSGRHTGELFF
TRBJ2-3 | TRBV5-4 | NA | NA | TGTGCCAGCAGCTTGGATAGGGGACTGACAGATACGCAGTATTTT | CASSLDRGLTDTQYF
TRBJ1-4 | TRBV6-1 | NA | NA | TGTGCCAGCCGCCAGGGATGGGAAAAACTGTTTTTT | CASRQGWEKLFF
TRBJ1-2 | TRBV4-1 | NA | NA | TGCGCCAGGCCCTTTAACAAAATTACAGGGAGCTATGGCTACACCTTC | CARPFNKITGSYGYTF
TRBJ1-1 | TRBV27 | NA | TRBD1 | TGTGCCAGCAGACCGACAGGGACGAACACTGAAGCTTTCTTT | CASRPTGTNTEAFF
TRBJ1-6 | TRBV18 | NA | NA | TGTGCCAGCTCACCGAGCTTCCAGGGAAATTCACCCCTCCACTTT | CASSPSFQGNSPLHF
TRBJ2-3 | TRBV9 | NA | TRBD2 | TGTGCCAGCAGCGTAAGTGAGTTGCCCCCGGGGGGGGGTAACACAGATACGCAGTATTTT | CASSVSELPPGGGNTDTQYF
TRBJ2-5 | TRBV5-4 | once | TRBD2 | TGTGCCAGCAGCTCCCGACTAGCGGGACAAGAGACCCAGTACTTC | CASSSRLAGQETQYF